These T cell receptor beta chains were read from a single sample in a study of blood T cell repertoires in COVID-19. The assay was immunoSEQ multiplex PCR, and TCRdb's table has in-frame clones only and misses some. The table records over 200,000 clones, around four fifths of them present only once. Sequencing used peripheral blood. Source of these receptors: a woman in her 50s with acute or convalescent COVID-19. Both conserved end residues are part of each CDR3. Each record gives: J gene, V gene, clone size, D gene, CDR3 DNA, CDR3 protein. D genes are given only for firm matches. The size entry is marked missing in some rows and otherwise reads once, few, many or a size class.

J: TRBJ2-2
V: TRBV5-1
size: NA
D: TRBD2
DNA: TGCGCCAGCAACCGGAAAACGGGAGGGCTCACCGGGGAGCTGTTTTTT
CDR3: CASNRKTGGLTGELFF

J: TRBJ2-3
V: TRBV9
size: NA
D: TRBD2
DNA: TGTGCCAGCAGCGTAGGGGCGGGGGGCTGGTTCTTAACTAGCACAGATACGCAGTATTTT
CDR3: CASSVGAGGWFLTSTDTQYF

J: TRBJ2-1
V: TRBV15
size: once
D: TRBD2
DNA: TGTGCCACCAGCGTCCCGGGACTAGGGTATGAGCAGTTCTTC
CDR3: CATSVPGLGYEQFF

J: TRBJ2-5
V: TRBV28
size: NA
D: NA
DNA: TGTGCCAGCAGTTTGACTCTCGGGATTACTCCAGAGACCCAGTACTTC
CDR3: CASSLTLGITPETQYF

J: TRBJ1-2
V: TRBV5-6
size: NA
D: NA
DNA: TGTGCCAGCAGCTTGGCCTCGTCTCATGGCTACACCTTC
CDR3: CASSLASSHGYTF

J: TRBJ1-1
V: TRBV10-3
size: NA
D: NA
DNA: TGTGCCATCAGTGGATCGGCCCAGGGTGCGAACACTGAAGCTTTCTTT
CDR3: CAISGSAQGANTEAFF

J: TRBJ1-1
V: TRBV30
size: NA
D: TRBD1
DNA: TGTGCCTGGAGTGTAGGGACAGGGGGAGCTTTCTTT
CDR3: CAWSVGTGGAFF

J: TRBJ1-2
V: TRBV11-2
size: NA
D: NA
DNA: TGTGCCAGCAGCTTAAACGGGGACTATGGCTACACCTTC
CDR3: CASSLNGDYGYTF

J: TRBJ2-7
V: TRBV18
size: once
D: NA
DNA: TGTGCCAGCTCACCAAGGGGGGGCGACGAGCAGTACTTC
CDR3: CASSPRGGDEQYF

J: TRBJ2-5
V: TRBV7-2
size: once
D: NA
DNA: TGTGCCAGCAGCTTTGGACAGTACCAAGAGACCCAGTACTTC
CDR3: CASSFGQYQETQYF

J: TRBJ2-7
V: TRBV2
size: NA
D: TRBD2
DNA: TGTGCCAGCAGTGAGGGGGTGTGGACTAGCGGGATAAGCGAGCAGTACTTC
CDR3: CASSEGVWTSGISEQYF

J: TRBJ1-5
V: TRBV27
size: NA
D: NA
DNA: TGTGCCAGCTGGATCAGAGGCGGGGGGCCCCAGCATTTT
CDR3: CASWIRGGGPQHF

J: TRBJ1-1
V: TRBV5-1
size: once
D: NA
DNA: TGCGCCAGCAGCCCCGACGACAGGCCCTTTAAAGCTTTCTTT
CDR3: CASSPDDRPFKAFF

J: TRBJ1-5
V: TRBV6-5
size: NA
D: NA
DNA: TGTGCCAGCAGCCGGGACACTCAGCCCCAGCATTTT
CDR3: CASSRDTQPQHF

J: TRBJ2-5
V: TRBV5-1
size: NA
D: TRBD2
DNA: TGCGCCAGCTCAGTGGCGGGAGTTTCACAAGAGACCCAGTACTTC
CDR3: CASSVAGVSQETQYF

J: TRBJ2-1
V: TRBV14
size: few
D: TRBD2
DNA: TGTGCCAGCAGCCAAGTTTCTAGCGGGAGGTCTAATGAGCAGTTCTTC
CDR3: CASSQVSSGRSNEQFF

J: TRBJ2-7
V: TRBV7-2
size: NA
D: NA
DNA: TGTGCCAGCAGCCTACGGGACTCTGGGTACGAGCAGTACTTC
CDR3: CASSLRDSGYEQYF

J: TRBJ1-6
V: TRBV6-5
size: few
D: NA
DNA: TGTGCCAGCAGATCCGATTCGCGTGTTAATTCACCCCTCCACTTT
CDR3: CASRSDSRVNSPLHF

J: TRBJ1-4
V: TRBV5-8
size: NA
D: TRBD1
DNA: TGTGCCAGCAGCGCTCCGGGACAGGGTTTCGAAAAACTGTTTTTT
CDR3: CASSAPGQGFEKLFF

J: TRBJ2-5
V: TRBV29-1
size: few
D: NA
DNA: TGCAGCGTTGGGAAAGGGGGTCGCGAGACCCAGTACTTC
CDR3: CSVGKGGRETQYF

J: TRBJ2-1
V: TRBV2
size: few
D: NA
DNA: TGTGCCAGCAGCCAACAGGGGGGGTCCTACAATGAGCAGTTCTTC
CDR3: CASSQQGGSYNEQFF

J: TRBJ1-5
V: TRBV2
size: few
D: NA
DNA: TGTGCCAGCAACAGGGCCAATCAGCCCCAGCATTTT
CDR3: CASNRANQPQHF

J: TRBJ2-3
V: TRBV5-1
size: NA
D: NA
DNA: TGCGCCAGCAGCTTGGGGGCTAACAGGGTAACTACAGATACGCAGTATTTT
CDR3: CASSLGANRVTTDTQYF

J: TRBJ1-4
V: TRBV7-9
size: NA
D: TRBD1
DNA: TGTGCCAGCAGCCCACAGGGGTGGGATGAAAAACTGTTTTTT
CDR3: CASSPQGWDEKLFF

J: TRBJ1-2
V: TRBV5-3
size: few
D: NA
DNA: TGTGCCAGAAGCTCCCCCGGGCCCGGGGGATATGGCTACACCTTC
CDR3: CARSSPGPGGYGYTF

J: TRBJ2-3
V: TRBV24-1
size: NA
D: TRBD1
DNA: TGTGCCACCAGTGATCCGGGACAGGGGACAGATACGCAGTATTTT
CDR3: CATSDPGQGTDTQYF

J: TRBJ2-1
V: TRBV30
size: NA
D: TRBD2
DNA: TGTGCCTGGAGTGTTGGACTAGCGGGAGTGGATGAGCAGTTCTTC
CDR3: CAWSVGLAGVDEQFF

J: TRBJ2-7
V: TRBV2
size: NA
D: NA
DNA: TGTGCCAGCCACGGGGGAGAGACGTTCGAGCAGTACTTC
CDR3: CASHGGETFEQYF

J: TRBJ1-5
V: TRBV18
size: NA
D: NA
DNA: TGTGCCAGCTCACCGGAGGCCCTACCGGGCCCCCAGCATTTT
CDR3: CASSPEALPGPQHF

J: TRBJ2-7
V: TRBV3-1/TRBV3-2
size: NA
D: TRBD1
DNA: TGTGCCAGCAGCCAAGACAGGGGGTTCTACGAGCAGTACTTC
CDR3: CASSQDRGFYEQYF

J: TRBJ1-1
V: TRBV19
size: few
D: NA
DNA: TGTGCCAGTAGTATGGTGGTGGGCCAGGGAAGAACTGAAGCTTTCTTT
CDR3: CASSMVVGQGRTEAFF

J: TRBJ2-3
V: TRBV7-3
size: NA
D: TRBD2
DNA: TGTGCCAGCAGCCACGGCGGGAGTCGCACAGATACGCAGTATTTT
CDR3: CASSHGGSRTDTQYF

J: TRBJ2-2
V: TRBV7-9
size: NA
D: TRBD1
DNA: TGTGCCAGCAGCTTAAGGGACAGAAGAAGCCGGTTAAGGACCGGGGAGCTGTTTTTT
CDR3: CASSLRDRRSRLRTGELFF

J: TRBJ1-2
V: TRBV12-3/TRBV12-4
size: NA
D: NA
DNA: TGTGCCAGCAGCCCCGGACAGAACTATGGCTACACCTTC
CDR3: CASSPGQNYGYTF

J: TRBJ1-2
V: TRBV30
size: NA
D: TRBD1
DNA: TGTGCCTGGAGGGGGTCCAGGGGGTATTTTAACTATGGCTACACCTTC
CDR3: CAWRGSRGYFNYGYTF

J: TRBJ2-3
V: TRBV7-9
size: NA
D: NA
DNA: TGTGCCAGCAGCTTCGACTGGAGCACAGATACGCAGTATTTT
CDR3: CASSFDWSTDTQYF

J: TRBJ2-7
V: TRBV2
size: NA
D: NA
DNA: TGTGCCAGCAGTTGGGGAGCCTCCTACGAGCAGTACTTC
CDR3: CASSWGASYEQYF

J: TRBJ2-2
V: TRBV24-1
size: NA
D: TRBD2
DNA: TGTGCCACCAGTGAGCCGGGACTAGCCGCCGGGGAGCTGTTTTTT
CDR3: CATSEPGLAAGELFF

J: TRBJ2-5
V: TRBV24-1
size: once
D: TRBD1
DNA: TGTGCCACCAGTGGATCAGGGGGCCGATACCAAGAGACCCAGTACTTC
CDR3: CATSGSGGRYQETQYF

J: TRBJ1-5
V: TRBV19
size: NA
D: TRBD1
DNA: TGTGCCAGTATCCCCGGACAGGGGGCCAATCAGCCCCAGCATTTT
CDR3: CASIPGQGANQPQHF

J: TRBJ2-7
V: TRBV19
size: NA
D: NA
DNA: TGTGCCAGTAGTCTCGCACGGGGGACGAGGAGCTCCTACGAGCAGTACTTC
CDR3: CASSLARGTRSSYEQYF

J: TRBJ2-7
V: TRBV3-1/TRBV3-2
size: NA
D: TRBD2
DNA: TGTGCCAGCAGCCCTAGCGGGAGGTCCCACGAGCAGTACTTC
CDR3: CASSPSGRSHEQYF

J: TRBJ2-7
V: TRBV28
size: NA
D: TRBD2
DNA: TGTGCCAGCAGTTCGCCTAGCGGGAGAAGGTTACACGAGCAGTACTTC
CDR3: CASSSPSGRRLHEQYF

J: TRBJ1-5
V: TRBV30
size: NA
D: TRBD1
DNA: TGTGCCTGGAATAGGGGACAGGGTTTCAGGCAGCCCCAGCATTTT
CDR3: CAWNRGQGFRQPQHF

J: TRBJ2-7
V: TRBV10-1
size: NA
D: NA
DNA: TGCGCCAGCAGTGTGACACGTTTTGTAGGCGAGCAGTACTTC
CDR3: CASSVTRFVGEQYF